This TCR beta chain originates from a study of regulatory T cells. Study-wide results and limits: Skewed V and J usage and few unique V-J pairs marked patient repertoires, most in Tregs. In CD3G-deficient patients, conventional CD4+ T cells were enriched for hydrophobic CDR3 residues at positions 6 and 7.

Amplification used 52 TRBV primers and 13 TRBJ primers. Assay used: immunoSEQ multiplex PCR; TCRdb lists only in-frame clones, some missing. The sample records almost 30,000 clones, around 90% being singletons. Points on this clone: Its antigen is still unknown.

The CDR3 consists of 15 residues. The germline CDR1 and CDR2 sequences are MDHEN and SYDVKM. The junction had 7 bases not matched to a gene; V was cut back by 5 bases and J by 0 bases. CD4+ cells were sorted into CD25-high CD127-low regulatory cells and CD25-low CD127-high conventional cells. The sample comprised conventional CD4+ T cells sorted from blood. This TCR was sampled from a young adult with CD3G deficiency. The rearrangement links TRBV28 to TRBJ2-7; 7 positions agree with TRBD2. CDR3 sequence (DNA): TGTGCCAGCAGTCCCTCGGGGAGGGACTCCTACGAGCAGTACTTC. Its translation is CASSPSGRDSYEQYF.